Presented here are 7 T cell receptor beta chains from one specimen sequenced in a study of T cell responses to AZD1222 COVID-19 vaccine. Repertoires were generated with immunoSEQ multiplex PCR, while TCRdb's copy carries only in-frame clones and drops some. The sample carries roughly 80,000 clones, nearly 90% recorded once. The sample in question was peripheral blood, obtained on day 0 of MenACWY control vaccination. These receptors originate from an adult in good health.

This clone came up once. CDR3 nucleotide sequence: TGTGCCAGCAGCGTGGCAGACGGCAATCAGCCCCAGCATTTT. It codes for CASSVADGNQPQHF. The chain has TRBV9 and TRBJ1-5, with D unresolved. The CDR3 is made up of 14 amino acids. The V and J ends lost 2 bases and 2 bases respectively, with 8 bases between them. CDR1 is SGDLS, CDR2 YYNGEE, per germline.

This chain joins TRBV7-9 and TRBJ2-3; 14 bases fit TRBD2. V dropped 4 bases and J dropped 4; count of bases not matched to a gene: 7. The CDR3 sequence is 17 residues long. Germline V gene lookup returns CDR1 SEHNR and CDR2 FQNEAQ (reference sequence). The CDR3 spells CASSSGLAGGVADTQYF. The CDR3 DNA is TGTGCCAGCAGCTCTGGACTAGCGGGGGGTGTGGCAGATACGCAGTATTTT. Complete variable domain (other parts from reference TRBV7-9 and TRBJ2-3): DTGVSQNPRHKITKRGQNVTFRCDPISEHNRLYWYRQTLGQGPEFLTYFQNEAQLEKSRLLSDRFSAERPKGSFSTLEIQRTEQGDSAMYLCASSSGLAGGVADTQYFGPGTRLTVL.

The chain has TRBV4-1 and TRBJ1-1, with TRBD1 identical over 7 bases. The V and J ends lost 1 base and 10 bases, in that order; junction bases with no gene match: 12. Germline CDR1 and CDR2: MGHRA and YSYEKL. There are 15 residues in the CDR3. The CDR3 loop is CASSQVDRVLVGAFF. DNA of the CDR3: TGCGCCAGCAGCCAAGTTGACAGGGTCCTTGTTGGAGCTTTCTTT.

This chain uses TRBV20-1 with TRBJ2-7, with TRBD2 as a possible D gene (5 bases). The V gene's germline CDR1 is DFQATT and CDR2 SNEGSKA (reference sequence). Trimming shortened V by 3 bases and J by 0 bases, and 12 bases separated the two germline ends. This CDR3 spans 14 amino acids. CDR3 in amino acids: CSASKSGNSYEQYF. The CDR3 DNA sequence: TGCAGTGCTAGTAAGTCGGGAAACTCCTACGAGCAGTACTTC.

The chain employs TRBV11-2 and TRBJ2-5; perhaps D is TRBD1 or TRBD2 (5 bases each). The germline CDR1 and CDR2 sequences are SGHAT and FQNNGV. This CDR3 has 17 amino acids. Deletions cut 1 base from V and 2 bases from J, with 17 bases between. The CDR3 coding sequence is TGTGCCAGCAGCTTAGGGAGAGGGCTAGGGGCTCAAGAGACCCAGTACTTC. Protein product: CASSLGRGLGAQETQYF.

The chain combines TRBV5-1 with TRBJ2-3, with TRBD1 as a possible D gene (6 bases). The CDR3 is 17 amino acids. V lost 3 bases and J lost 1, with 18 bases in between. Germline assignment: CDR1 SGHRS and CDR2 YFSETQ. CDR3 sequence reads: CASSSARGVMGTDTQYF. DNA for the CDR3: TGCGCCAGCAGCTCCGCCAGGGGTGTCATGGGCACAGATACGCAGTATTTT.

The rearrangement uses TRBV4-1 and TRBJ2-1, with D perhaps matching TRBD1 or TRBD2 (6 bases each). Looked up from germline, CDR1 is MGHRA and CDR2 is YSYEKL. This CDR3 has 12 amino acids. The V gene lost 0 bases and the J gene lost 15 bases, with 12 bases spanning the gap. In DNA, the CDR3 is TGCGCCAGCAGCCAAGAGCGGGACAATCCGTTCTTC. Encoded protein: CASSQERDNPFF.